This T cell receptor (beta chain) was captured by sequencing in a study of shared clonotypes between healthy human individuals. Overall study findings and caveats: Sharing across several donors was seen in 4.5% to 6.5% of naive CD4 clonotypes.

Regarding this clone: Its matching antigen is unknown.

Some clones are missing from TCRdb's copy, which holds only in-frame ones; the method was immunoSEQ multiplex PCR. The sample lists roughly 2.1 million clones, approximately 94% occurring once. The naive CD8 population came from CD45RO-negative cells selected for CCR7, without terminally differentiated effector memory CD45RA+ cells. The sequence was obtained from a man between 18 and 29 years old in good health. Some clones in this sample may be carry-over from other donors' samples. The sample comprised naive CD8+ T cells from PBMCs.

The CDR3 region is CASSSSGRRYTGELFF. The CDR3 DNA reads as TGTGCCAGCAGCTCTAGCGGGAGGCGGTACACCGGGGAGCTGTTTTTT. This chain connects TRBV11-3 to TRBJ2-2; 11 bases fit TRBD2. The CDR3 is made up of 16 amino acids. CDR1 and CDR2 (germline): SGHNT, YENEEA. The V segment lost 4 bases and the J segment 3 bases; nucleotides outside the gene matches: 4.